The present TCR beta chain was sequenced within a study of blood T cell repertoires in COVID-19. Only in-frame clones appear in the TCRdb table, and some are missing; sequencing was by immunoSEQ multiplex PCR. This repertoire shows more than 75,000 clones, around 84% found once; its top ten account for roughly 25%. The CDR3 covers 13 residues. Looked up from germline, CDR1 is MNHEY and CDR2 is SMNVEV (reference sequence). V was shortened by 2 bases and J by 6 bases, with 10 bases between the two germline ends. This receptor was taken from a man aged 55 to 70 with acute or convalescent COVID-19. The chain couples TRBV27 to TRBJ1-2; the D is unclear. The sequencing input was peripheral blood. The CDR3 sequence: CASSLGPWDGYTF. DNA of the CDR3: TGTGCCAGCAGTTTAGGGCCGTGGGATGGCTACACCTTC.